The 17 T cell receptor beta chains in this list originate from one sample, sequenced in a study of T-cell reconstitution after alpha-beta-depleted transplantation in children. Unique molecular identifiers tagged the TCRbeta library. TCRdb analysed the PCR reads with MiXCR anew, one entry per CDR3 protein. The data contain about 400,000 distinct CDR3 sequences, roughly 17% of them seen just once; the ten biggest clones take up approximately 28%. This specimen consisted of PBMCs, mostly from graft donor cells, obtained 360 days after TCRalphabeta/CD19-depleted stem cell transplant. All receptors come from a boy under two years old who had a stem cell transplant for Wiskott-Aldrich syndrome, so the T cells may come from the graft donor.

The V and J genes are TRBV7-2 and TRBJ2-7, with TRBD1 matching 9 bases. CDR1 is SGHTA and CDR2 is FQGNSA in the germline V gene. This CDR3 has 15 amino acids. V lost 7 bases, J lost 0 bases, and 7 bases stayed unmatched. The CDR3 DNA reads as TGTGCCAGCACCCTCAGGACAGGGGCCTCCTACGAGCAGTACTTC. Protein product: CASTLRTGASYEQYF.

The rearrangement joins TRBV20-1 to TRBJ2-7, with D perhaps TRBD2 (7 bases). Trimming removed 6 bases from V and 4 bases from J, with 16 bases in between. Germline CDR1 DFQATT, CDR2 SNEGSKA (reference sequence). This CDR3 is built from 13 residues. The CDR3 region is CSAGFRGAYEQYF. CDR3 DNA sequence: TGCAGTGCGGGGTTTCGGGGGGCGTACGAGCAGTACTTC.

The chain is built from TRBV20-1 and TRBJ2-5, with D tentatively TRBD1 (5 bases). The CDR3 contains 12 residues. CDR1 is DFQATT, CDR2 SNEGSKA, per germline (reference sequence). V dropped 4 bases and J dropped 4 bases, with 10 bases sitting between them. CDR3 sequence reads: CSANVGRETQYF. The CDR3 coding sequence is TGCAGTGCTAACGTGGGGCGAGAGACCCAGTACTTC.

This clonotype has a handful of counts. The chain links TRBV12-3 or TRBV12-4 to TRBJ2-5; D is unclear. The CDR3 loop spans 12 amino acids. Between the trimmed V and J ends, which lost 8 bases and 4 bases, there was a span of 11 bases. The CDR3 DNA sequence: TGTGCCAGCCTTCGGCTAGGAGAGACCCAGTACTTC. Encoded protein: CASLRLGETQYF.

CDR3 sequence (DNA): TGTGCCAGCAGCGTCAAGGGACAGGGTTCAGTCTCGACAGCCATATATTTT. It specifies CASSVKGQGSVSTAIYF. This chain links TRBV9 with TRBJ1-3; TRBD1 matches 9 bases. The CDR3 contains 17 residues. V lost 2 bases to trimming and J lost 11 bases; unmatched junction nucleotides: 17. The germline gives CDR1 SGDLS, CDR2 YYNGEE.

In its sample, this clonotype was seen a few times. The chain has TRBV6-4 and TRBJ1-1, with D unresolved. The CDR3 totals 13 residues. V gave up 2 bases and J gave up 1 base, with 5 bases separating them. Per the germline V gene, CDR1 is MRHNA and CDR2 is SNTAGT. CDR3 sequence: CASSDRWNTEAFF. The CDR3 nucleotides read TGTGCCAGCAGTGACAGATGGAACACTGAAGCTTTCTTT.

This clonotype has just a few counts. The V gene is TRBV7-9, the J gene TRBJ2-3, with TRBD2 identical over 8 bases. Germline CDR1 is SEHNR and CDR2 is FQNEAQ (reference sequence). The CDR3 length is 13 residues. With 5 bases clipped from V and 6 bases from J, the junction kept 4 bases outside the gene matches. Here the CDR3 reads CASSGRLADTQYF. The CDR3 DNA is TGTGCCAGCAGCGGGCGACTAGCGGATACGCAGTATTTT.

The rearrangement uses TRBV6-1 and TRBJ1-5; D unresolved. The CDR3 has 18 residues. V was trimmed by 6 bases and J by 0 bases, leaving 21 bases between them. Germline values: CDR1 MNHNS, CDR2 SASEGT. This CDR3 reads CASSLLGRGPYSNQPQHF. The CDR3 DNA is TGTGCCAGCAGCCTCCTAGGGAGAGGGCCCTATAGCAATCAGCCCCAGCATTTT.

The rearrangement links TRBV20-1 to TRBJ2-5, with TRBD2 as a possible D gene (6 bases). V was pared by 4 bases and J by 7 bases, with 22 bases between. The CDR3 sequence is 15 residues long. Looked up from germline, CDR1 is DFQATT and CDR2 is SNEGSKA (reference sequence). Here the CDR3 reads CSATTKRGGVVTQYF. The CDR3 nucleotides read TGCAGTGCTACTACGAAACGGGGCGGGGTGGTGACCCAGTACTTC.

The chain employs TRBV15 and TRBJ2-1; D may be TRBD1 (6 bases). The ends were cut back, 2 bases at V and 1 base at J, with 12 bases in the middle. From germline, CDR1 is LNHNV and CDR2 YYDKDF (reference sequence). The CDR3 loop spans 16 amino acids. CDR3 amino acids: CATSRPNRVSYNEQFF. In DNA form, the CDR3 reads TGTGCCACCAGCAGACCTAACAGGGTATCCTACAATGAGCAGTTCTTC. The full variable domain, rest sourced from reference TRBV15 and TRBJ2-1, is DAMVIQNPRYQVTQFGKPVTLSCSQTLNHNVMYWYQQKSSQAPKLLFHYYDKDFNNEADTPDNFQSRRPNTSFCFLDIRSPGLGDTAMYLCATSRPNRVSYNEQFFGPGTRLTVL.

J is TRBJ1-5 and V is TRBV20-1, with TRBD1 matching 7 bases. The CDR3 has 14 amino acids. Germline CDR1 reads DFQATT; CDR2 reads SNEGSKA (reference sequence). J gave up 4 bases and V 6 bases, and 9 bases lay outside the gene matches. CDR3: CSATGGTANQPQHF. The DNA of the CDR3 is TGCAGTGCAACGGGGGGGACAGCTAATCAGCCCCAGCATTTT.

The J gene is TRBJ2-1, the V gene TRBV13, with a possible D match to TRBD1 (7 bases). From germline, CDR1 is PRHDT and CDR2 FYEKMQ (reference sequence). V was cut by 5 bases and J by 4 bases, with 21 bases left in between. This CDR3 contains 17 residues. The CDR3 nucleotides are TGTGCCAGCAGCCTACCTACAGGGGTCCTAGCGTACAATGAGCAGTTCTTC. This gives the protein CASSLPTGVLAYNEQFF. Based on the CDR3 plus reference TRBV13 and TRBJ2-1, the full variable domain is AAGVIQSPRHLIKEKRETATLKCYPIPRHDTVYWYQQGPGQDPQFLISFYEKMQSDKGSIPDRFSAQQFSDYHSELNMSSLELGDSALYFCASSLPTGVLAYNEQFFGPGTRLTVL.

This clonotype was counted at least ten times. The chain employs TRBV12-3 or TRBV12-4 and TRBJ2-7; D might be TRBD2 (5 bases). The CDR3 covers 12 residues. The V end was cut by 3 bases, the J end by 4 bases, with 7 bases between. The CDR3 is CASSLSGYEQYF. The CDR3 bases are TGTGCCAGCAGTTTGTCGGGGTACGAGCAGTACTTC.

This clonotype was counted at least ten times. The rearrangement links TRBV4-3 to TRBJ2-7; D is unresolved. Trimming stripped 4 bases from V and 3 bases from J, with 13 bases between. Germline CDR1 is LGHNA and CDR2 is YSLEER. CDR3 length: 14 residues. CDR3 coding DNA: TGCGCCAGCAGCCTCGACCAAGGGTTCTACGAGCAGTACTTC. Translating gives CASSLDQGFYEQYF.

The chain combines TRBV4-1 with TRBJ2-5; 7 nucleotides agree with TRBD1. V trimming: 3 bases; J trimming: 2 bases; junction bases outside the gene matches: 3. CDR1 is MGHRA and CDR2 is YSYEKL in the germline V gene. This CDR3 comprises 14 residues. The CDR3 coding sequence is TGCGCCAGCAGCCATCTCAGGGGGCAAGAGACCCAGTACTTC. Amino acids: CASSHLRGQETQYF.

This clonotype appeared a few times. The chain is built from TRBV2 and TRBJ2-7; 9 bases fit TRBD2. Germline V gene data show CDR1 as SNHLY and CDR2 as FYNNEI. Germline trimming cut 6 bases from V and 5 bases from J; bases unmatched to any gene: 14. The CDR3 has 16 residues. This CDR3 is CASSIPGLALGDEQYF. The CDR3 nucleotides read TGTGCCAGCAGCATCCCGGGACTAGCCCTGGGGGACGAGCAGTACTTC.

This clonotype was seen more than once but under ten times. V is TRBV11-2 and J is TRBJ2-3, with TRBD2 identical over 10 bases. This CDR3 has 14 residues. V lost 2 bases and J lost 8; bases outside the gene matches: 4. The germline CDR1 and CDR2 sequences are SGHAT and FQNNGV. CDR3 coding DNA: TGTGCCAGCAGCTTATGGCCTAGCGGGAGTACGCAGTATTTT. Its protein is CASSLWPSGSTQYF.